This T cell receptor (beta chain) was sequenced for a study of blood T cells in healthy people across ages. The ends were cut back, 4 bases at V and 0 bases at J, with 10 bases in the middle. The germline V gene encodes CDR1 MGHRA and CDR2 YSYEKL. The CDR3 is 15 residues long. Using a J-beta primer mix together with a sample-barcoded 5' primer, a second PCR was run for about 7 to 12 cycles. Each CDR3 protein is one row after TCRdb ran MiXCR on the 5' RACE reads. In the table there are 850,000 to 1,000,000 distinct CDR3 sequences, just over 50% of which are singletons. This clonotype occurred many times.

The chain combines TRBV4-1 with TRBJ2-4, with D possibly TRBD1 on 5 matching bases. The sequence was obtained from a woman aged 60-70 years in good health. Sequencing input: blood. The CDR3 reads CASSPRAVAKNIQYF. For the CDR3, the DNA is TGCGCCAGCAGCCCCAGGGCGGTAGCCAAAAACATTCAGTACTTC.